This is a list of T cell receptor beta chains from one sample in a study of blood T cells in healthy people across ages. MiXCR was run by TCRdb on the 5' RACE reads, yielding one entry per CDR3 protein. The sample has 1.5 million to 2 million distinct CDR3 sequences; approximately 50% are singletons. Material for sequencing was blood. Source of these receptors: a woman between 40 and 50 years old in good health. The CDR3 runs from the conserved cysteine through the conserved F or W. D genes are given only for firm matches. The size field is filled for only some rows; it gives once, few, many or a size class.

d_gene	v_gene	j_gene	abundance	CDR3aa	CDR3nt
-	TRBV28	TRBJ2-7	-	CASSLKVSIEQYF	TGTGCCAGCAGTTTAAAGGTCTCGATTGAGCAGTACTTC
-	TRBV12-3/TRBV12-4	TRBJ1-5	-	CASRDSGADQPQHF	TGTGCCAGCAGGGATTCGGGGGCCGATCAGCCCCAGCATTTT
-	TRBV7-9	TRBJ1-1	few	CASSRAGAPLNTEAFF	TGTGCCAGCAGTCGAGCAGGGGCCCCCTTGAACACTGAAGCTTTCTTT
-	TRBV7-2	TRBJ2-5	-	CASSLIGLSRETQYF	TGTGCCAGCAGCTTAATTGGACTTTCCCGAGAGACCCAGTACTTC
TRBD2	TRBV28	TRBJ2-1	-	CASSETSGVCNEQFF	TGTGCCAGCAGTGAGACTAGCGGGGTTTGCAATGAGCAGTTCTTC
TRBD1	TRBV4-3	TRBJ1-2	-	CASSQRQGFYGYTF	TGCGCCAGCAGCCAGAGACAGGGGTTCTATGGCTACACCTTC
-	TRBV10-3	TRBJ2-5	-	CAFSESNSQETQYF	TGTGCCTTCAGTGAGTCGAATTCCCAAGAGACCCAGTACTTC
-	TRBV6-2/TRBV6-3	TRBJ2-7	few	CASSYNHYEQYF	TGTGCCAGCAGTTACAACCACTACGAGCAGTACTTC
TRBD2	TRBV20-1	TRBJ2-1	-	CSAEWGGSYEQFF	TGCAGTGCCGAGTGGGGGGGGAGCTACGAGCAGTTCTTC
-	TRBV4-2	TRBJ2-7	-	CASSQVFAGAQSYEQYF	TGTGCCAGCAGCCAAGTTTTCGCGGGGGCGCAATCCTACGAGCAGTACTTC
-	TRBV28	TRBJ2-5	few	CASTPSRDFQETQYF	TGTGCCAGCACCCCCTCCCGGGACTTCCAAGAGACCCAGTACTTC
TRBD1	TRBV12-3/TRBV12-4	TRBJ2-5	-	CAGSFGQGAQETQYF	TGTGCCGGCAGTTTCGGGCAGGGGGCTCAAGAGACCCAGTACTTC
TRBD1	TRBV20-1	TRBJ1-5	-	CSATKPGTVLISNQPQHF	TGCAGTGCTACCAAACCCGGGACAGTCTTAATTAGCAATCAGCCCCAGCATTTT
TRBD1	TRBV20-1	TRBJ1-3	-	CSAGQGAQGNTIYF	TGCAGTGCTGGACAGGGGGCGCAAGGAAACACCATATATTTT
TRBD2	TRBV4-2	TRBJ2-5	many	CASSRRTGGQETQYF	TGTGCCAGCAGCCGGAGGACGGGGGGACAAGAGACCCAGTACTTC
TRBD1	TRBV7-2	TRBJ2-1	once	CAGSRDRGLGEQFF	TGTGCCGGCAGCCGGGACAGGGGTTTAGGTGAGCAGTTCTTC
-	TRBV5-1	TRBJ2-7	-	CASSLGACEQYF	TGCGCCAGCAGTCTTGGGGCCTGCGAGCAGTACTTC
-	TRBV5-1	TRBJ2-1	many	CASSLALEQFF	TGTGCCAGCAGCTTAGCCCTTGAGCAGTTCTTC
-	TRBV5-5	TRBJ1-2	few	CASSLDRGKGYTF	TGTGCCAGCAGCCTAGACCGGGGGAAAGGCTACACCTTC
TRBD2	TRBV11-2	TRBJ2-5	few	CASSFGLDQETQYF	TGTGCCAGCAGCTTCGGACTAGACCAAGAGACCCAGTACTTC
-	TRBV4-3	TRBJ2-3	few	CASSQQGQVTDTQYF	TGCGCCAGCAGCCAACAGGGGCAAGTCACAGATACGCAGTATTTT
TRBD1	TRBV20-1	TRBJ2-1	many	CSAPDPGQGSHNEQFF	TGCAGTGCTCCGGATCCGGGACAGGGGAGTCACAATGAGCAGTTCTTC
-	TRBV12-3/TRBV12-4	TRBJ1-6	-	CASSLGQGVLGSPLHF	TGTGCCAGCAGTTTAGGGCAGGGAGTTTTAGGTTCACCCCTCCACTTT
TRBD1	TRBV20-1	TRBJ1-2	-	CSVQYRGKGYGYTF	TGCAGTGTGCAATACAGGGGAAAAGGTTATGGCTACACCTTC
-	TRBV24-1	TRBJ2-7	-	CATSDPNSYEQYF	TGTGCCACCAGTGATCCCAACTCCTACGAGCAGTACTTC
TRBD2	TRBV4-1	TRBJ2-7	many	CASSQDPRGGSYEQYF	TGCGCCAGCAGCCAAGATCCACGGGGGGGATCCTACGAGCAGTACTTC
TRBD1	TRBV7-2	TRBJ1-2	-	CASSPGQNDYGYTF	TGTGCCAGCAGCCCGGGACAGAACGACTATGGCTACACCTTC
-	TRBV7-9	TRBJ2-6	-	CASSEPGRPGANVLTF	TGTGCCAGCAGCGAACCAGGGAGACCTGGGGCCAACGTCCTGACTTTC
-	TRBV20-1	TRBJ2-3	-	CSARDPVGSTDTQYF	TGCAGTGCTAGAGATCCGGTGGGGAGCACAGATACGCAGTATTTT
TRBD2	TRBV20-1	TRBJ2-7	-	CSAMRWLAGVYEQYF	TGCAGTGCCATGAGGTGGCTAGCGGGGGTCTACGAGCAGTACTTC
-	TRBV28	TRBJ2-5	-	CATRGGGLQETQYF	TGTGCCACGAGAGGGGGGGGCCTCCAAGAGACCCAGTACTTC
TRBD2	TRBV12-3/TRBV12-4	TRBJ2-1	-	CASSLLAGINEQFF	TGTGCCAGCAGTTTACTAGCGGGGATCAATGAGCAGTTCTTC
-	TRBV29-1	TRBJ2-1	-	CSGGSSYSEQFF	TGCAGCGGAGGGAGCTCCTACAGTGAGCAGTTCTTC
-	TRBV28	TRBJ2-5	-	CASSPGGAFQETQYF	TGTGCCAGCAGTCCAGGCGGGGCCTTCCAAGAGACCCAGTACTTC
TRBD1	TRBV4-1	TRBJ2-7	few	CASSHPNQGASSYEQYF	TGCGCCAGCAGCCACCCAAACCAGGGGGCTAGTTCCTACGAGCAGTACTTC
TRBD1	TRBV5-6	TRBJ1-2	once	CASTLGRQGTWWGYTF	TGTGCCAGCACCCTCGGGCGACAGGGGACATGGTGGGGCTACACCTTC
-	TRBV27	TRBJ2-1	few	CASRTTVASGREPNEQFF	TGTGCCAGCAGAACGACAGTCGCGTCTGGGCGGGAACCCAATGAGCAGTTCTTC
-	TRBV27	TRBJ2-7	few	CASSMGKSYEQYF	TGTGCCAGCAGTATGGGGAAGTCCTACGAGCAGTACTTC
-	TRBV9	TRBJ1-1	few	CASNPVGGNGFF	TGTGCCAGCAACCCGGTAGGGGGTAACGGTTTCTTT
-	TRBV5-4	TRBJ2-5	-	CASSLGGERGETQYF	TGTGCCAGCAGCTTGGGCGGGGAAAGAGGGGAGACCCAGTACTTC
-	TRBV7-2	TRBJ1-1	-	CASSLARWENTEAFF	TGTGCCAGCAGCTTAGCGAGGTGGGAGAACACTGAAGCTTTCTTT
TRBD1	TRBV4-2	TRBJ1-2	few	CASSQESGTGSNYGYTF	TGTGCCAGCAGCCAAGAATCCGGGACAGGGTCTAACTATGGCTACACCTTC
TRBD1	TRBV7-2	TRBJ1-2	-	CASSSTGKYGYTF	TGTGCCAGCAGCTCGACAGGGAAATATGGCTACACCTTC
-	TRBV12-3/TRBV12-4	TRBJ1-2	-	CAGSSGKNGHTF	TGTGCCGGCAGCTCCGGGAAGAATGGCCACACCTTC
-	TRBV6-2/TRBV6-3	TRBJ1-2	-	CVSSYASPYGYTF	TGTGTCAGCAGTTACGCCTCGCCCTATGGCTACACCTTC
-	TRBV4-2	TRBJ2-3	-	CASSDSSEADTQYF	TGTGCCAGCAGCGATAGTAGCGAGGCGGATACGCAGTATTTT
TRBD2	TRBV20-1	TRBJ2-3	-	CSARVAGGPDTQYF	TGCAGTGCTAGGGTCGCGGGGGGTCCAGATACGCAGTATTTT
-	TRBV6-5	TRBJ2-3	-	CAGSYVGSYRDTQYF	TGTGCCGGCAGTTACGTGGGGAGTTATCGGGATACGCAGTATTTT
TRBD2	TRBV5-5	TRBJ2-7	few	CASSWGLKGHYEQYF	TGTGCCAGCAGCTGGGGACTAAAAGGCCACTACGAGCAGTACTTC
-	TRBV6-9	TRBJ2-7	-	CASSSEIWYYEQYF	TGTGCCAGCAGTAGCGAGATATGGTACTACGAGCAGTACTTC
-	TRBV28	TRBJ2-1	-	CASRKIYRAHTQFF	TGTGCCAGCAGAAAAATTTACAGGGCTCATACCCAGTTCTTC
TRBD2	TRBV6-2/TRBV6-3	TRBJ2-1	once	CASSYLASGGADNEQFF	TGTGCCAGCAGTTACTTGGCTAGCGGGGGCGCGGATAATGAGCAGTTCTTC